A selection of T cell receptor beta chains follows, all from one sample in a study of blood T cell repertoires in COVID-19. TCRdb keeps only in-frame clones here, not all; method: immunoSEQ multiplex PCR. In the table there are approximately 60,000 clones, roughly four fifths of which are singletons. Source material: peripheral blood. The receptor source for this set is a woman of 80 years or more with acute or convalescent COVID-19. CDR3s include the opening cysteine and the closing phenylalanine or tryptophan. A D gene is named only where the DNA matches it firmly. The size entry is marked missing in some rows and otherwise reads once, few, many or a size class.

j_call d_call clone_size v_call cdr3_nt cdr3_aa
TRBJ1-1 - - TRBV18 TGTGCCAGCTCACCCCAGGGAGGTACTGAAGCTTTCTTT CASSPQGGTEAFF
TRBJ2-7 TRBD2 - TRBV3-1/TRBV3-2 TGTGCCAGCAGCCAAGTAGCGGGAACGAGGGCCGAGCAGTACTTC CASSQVAGTRAEQYF
TRBJ2-2 TRBD1 - TRBV2 TGTGCCAGCAGTCTGGGACAGGGGCTCGGGGAGCTGTTTTTT CASSLGQGLGELFF
TRBJ2-1 TRBD2 - TRBV9 TGTGCCAGCAGCGTAGAATTCGGGGGTGGCGGGAGGGATGGCAATGAGCAGTTCTTC CASSVEFGGGGRDGNEQFF
TRBJ2-7 TRBD2 - TRBV9 TGTGCCAGCAGCGTAGGACCGGGACTAGAGCCCTACGAGCAGTACTTC CASSVGPGLEPYEQYF
TRBJ2-6 - - TRBV2 TGTGCCAGCAGTGAAGCGCGGACTGGGGCCAACGTCCTGACTTTC CASSEARTGANVLTF
TRBJ2-7 TRBD2 - TRBV4-2 TGTGCCAGCAGCCAAGTTAGCGGGACCTCCTACGAGCAGTACTTC CASSQVSGTSYEQYF
TRBJ1-6 - few TRBV5-5 TGTGCCAGCACCAGTCGTGGCAGGATGAATTCACCCCTCCACTTT CASTSRGRMNSPLHF
TRBJ1-1 - - TRBV28 TGTGCCAGCAGTTTTGGGGGGGCGAGGGTCATGAACACTGAAGCTTTCTTT CASSFGGARVMNTEAFF
TRBJ2-2 TRBD2 - TRBV6-2/TRBV6-3 TGTGCCAGCAGTTACTCGACTAGCGGGAGGCGTGACACCGGGGAGCTGTTTTTT CASSYSTSGRRDTGELFF
TRBJ1-2 TRBD1 - TRBV2 TGTGCCAGCAGACTGCAGGGGGCCGCCCGAAACTATGGCTACACCTTC CASRLQGAARNYGYTF
TRBJ2-1 TRBD2 - TRBV3-1/TRBV3-2 TGTGCCAGCAGCCAAGGGGGACTAGCGCCCAACAATGAGCAGTTCTTC CASSQGGLAPNNEQFF
TRBJ2-2 - - TRBV2 TGTGCCAGCGAGCGGAACATGAACACCGGGGAGCTGTTTTTT CASERNMNTGELFF
TRBJ1-1 TRBD1 few TRBV4-1 TGCGCCAGCAGCCGTTCTTTGGGGACAGGGGACACTGAAGCTTTCTTT CASSRSLGTGDTEAFF
TRBJ2-2 - few TRBV6-5 TGTGCCAGCAGTTGGAGGGATTTGAACACCGGGGAGCTGTTTTTT CASSWRDLNTGELFF
TRBJ2-7 TRBD2 - TRBV28 TGTGCCAGCAGTCCCATTAAGCGGGGGACCTCTTTGAAGCAGTACTTC CASSPIKRGTSLKQYF
TRBJ1-3 - - TRBV2 TGTGCCAGCAGTGAACCCAGGGTTGGAAACACCATATATTTT CASSEPRVGNTIYF
TRBJ2-7 - - TRBV9 TGTGCCAGCAGCGCCGGGTACGAGCAGTACTTC CASSAGYEQYF
TRBJ2-7 TRBD1 - TRBV12-3/TRBV12-4 TGTGCCAGCAACAAGGACAGGGACCACGAGCAGTACTTC CASNKDRDHEQYF
TRBJ2-3 - - TRBV7-3 TGTGCCAGCAGCCCCACGGGAGTTAACACAGATACGCAGTATTTT CASSPTGVNTDTQYF
TRBJ2-7 TRBD1 - TRBV5-4 TGTGCCAGCAGCGGCGGACAGGGTGTCTCCTACGAGCAGTACTTC CASSGGQGVSYEQYF
TRBJ2-5 - - TRBV6-1 TGTGCCAGCAGTGAAGGAGGTAGGGAGGAGACCCAGTACTTC CASSEGGREETQYF
TRBJ1-2 - medium-sized TRBV9 TGTGCCAGCAGCGGGCCGTTGGACAAACACTATGGCTACACCTTC CASSGPLDKHYGYTF
TRBJ2-5 TRBD2 - TRBV6-1 TGTGCCAGCAGTGAAGAGGTGCGGGGGGGCCTTGGGACCCAGTACTTC CASSEEVRGGLGTQYF
TRBJ2-3 TRBD2 - TRBV5-4 TGTGCCAGCAGCTTCCGGACTAGTGGTGGCACAGATACGCAGTATTTT CASSFRTSGGTDTQYF
TRBJ1-1 - - TRBV7-8 TGTGCCAGCAGCAATAACTACAGGGTCACTGAAGCTTTCTTT CASSNNYRVTEAFF
TRBJ1-5 - - TRBV28 TGTGCCAGCAGCCAGGGGAATAGCAATCAGCCCCAGCATTTT CASSQGNSNQPQHF
TRBJ1-2 TRBD1 - TRBV7-9 TGTGCCAGCAGCCCTGGGACAGGGATGCAGGGGAACTATGGCTACACCTTC CASSPGTGMQGNYGYTF
TRBJ1-2 - many TRBV5-1 TGCGCCAGCAGCCCCCGGGGTGTCTCAAGCAGTGGCTACACCTTC CASSPRGVSSSGYTF
TRBJ2-3 TRBD1 - TRBV5-1 TGCGCCAGCAGCTTGGGCGTTGGGTCCGACAGGGGGCCAGATACGCAGTATTTT CASSLGVGSDRGPDTQYF
TRBJ2-7 TRBD2 - TRBV7-8 TGTGCCAGCAGTTCCCTATTGAGGGGGACTAGCGGGGACGGGGAGCAGTACTTC CASSSLLRGTSGDGEQYF
TRBJ1-2 TRBD1 - TRBV28 TGTGCCAGCAGTTCCCTCGCCGGGACAGGGTATGGCTACACCTTC CASSSLAGTGYGYTF
TRBJ2-7 TRBD2 - TRBV2 TGTGCCAGCAGTAGCGGACTAGCGGGAGGTCGTCGAGAGCAGTACTTC CASSSGLAGGRREQYF
TRBJ1-1 - - TRBV4-1 TGCGCCAGCAGCCGAATCGGGTCCGAAGCTTTCTTT CASSRIGSEAFF
TRBJ1-6 TRBD1 - TRBV6-6 TGTGCCAGCAGTCAAAGACAGGGGGGAAGCTCCTATAATTCACCCCTCCACTTT CASSQRQGGSSYNSPLHF
TRBJ1-5 - - TRBV12-3/TRBV12-4 TGTGCCAGCAGAAAAGACACCGATCAGCCCCAGCATTTT CASRKDTDQPQHF
TRBJ1-2 - - TRBV28 TGTGCCAGCGTCGACGGGACACTTAACTATGGCTACACCTTC CASVDGTLNYGYTF
TRBJ2-7 - - TRBV4-1 TGCGCCAGCAGCCAAGTCTTAGGAGAACCCACCTACGAGCAGTACTTC CASSQVLGEPTYEQYF
TRBJ2-7 TRBD1 - TRBV6-5 TGTGCCAGCAAGGGACAGGAGAGCTCCTACGAGCAGTACTTC CASKGQESSYEQYF
TRBJ2-5 TRBD2 once TRBV5-4 TGTGCCAGCAGCTTGGAGGGACTAGCCGTTAGGACCCAGTACTTC CASSLEGLAVRTQYF
TRBJ2-1 TRBD2 - TRBV30 TGTGCTCGCGGGAGCCCCGGGAGGAATGAGCAGTTCTTC CARGSPGRNEQFF
TRBJ1-2 - - TRBV2 TGTGCCAGCAGCCTAAGGAGGACTGCCAATCCTCTAGCTAACTATGGCTACACCTTC CASSLRRTANPLANYGYTF
TRBJ2-3 - - TRBV6-5 TGTGCCAGCAGTTACACCCGGGATCCTCAGTATTTT CASSYTRDPQYF
TRBJ1-6 - - TRBV7-2 TGTGCCAGCAGCTTAGCGAAGCTCACCCGCTCCTATAATTCACCCCTCCACTTT CASSLAKLTRSYNSPLHF
TRBJ2-1 TRBD2 - TRBV30 TGTGCCTGGAGTGTCTTTCTTGTAGGACTAGCGGACGACAATGAGCAGTTCTTC CAWSVFLVGLADDNEQFF
TRBJ1-2 - - TRBV6-5 TGTGCCAGCCGGCGAGAGGCCCCTAGAGGCTACACCTTC CASRREAPRGYTF
TRBJ2-3 - - TRBV6-2/TRBV6-3 TGTGCCAGCAGCGGAGACACAGATACGCAGTATTTT CASSGDTDTQYF
TRBJ2-7 TRBD2 once TRBV4-1 TGCGCCAGCAGCCAAGAGGGCTCAGGCGGGAGGCAGTACTTC CASSQEGSGGRQYF
TRBJ2-2 TRBD1 - TRBV7-8 TGTGCCAGCAGCTTTGCAATCGACAGGGGCAGCACCGGGGAGCTGTTTTTT CASSFAIDRGSTGELFF
TRBJ2-6 - - TRBV18 TGTGCCAGCTCACCCGGAGGGGCAGTCTCTGGGGCCAACGTCCTGACTTTC CASSPGGAVSGANVLTF
TRBJ1-2 TRBD1 few TRBV30 TGTGCCTGGAGTGTTCGGACAGGGTGGATGAGGGGCTACACCTTC CAWSVRTGWMRGYTF
TRBJ2-6 - few TRBV3-1/TRBV3-2 TGTGCCAGCAGCCAGCTAGCGTTTCACGTCCTGACTTTC CASSQLAFHVLTF